This T cell receptor (beta chain) appears in the sequencing data of a study of blood T cell repertoires in COVID-19. Some clones are missing from TCRdb's copy, which holds only in-frame ones; the method was immunoSEQ multiplex PCR. The sample carries about 78,000 clones, around nine tenths recorded once. CDR3 length: 17 residues. J gave up 5 bases and V 5 bases, and 15 bases lay outside the gene matches. Germline values: CDR1 MNHNY, CDR2 SVGAGI (reference sequence). Source material: peripheral blood. The clonotype was recovered from a man between 45 and 60 years old with active or convalescent COVID-19. The chain recombines TRBV6-6 with TRBJ2-3; 8 bases align to TRBD2. In DNA, the CDR3 is TGTGCCAGCAGTCGGCGGACAACCGGACTAGCAGGAGATACGCAGTATTTT. It encodes CASSRRTTGLAGDTQYF.